The next 2 T cell receptor beta chains were all read from a single sample in a study of T cells expressing NK-cell markers. One entry per CDR3 protein, without DNA, is what TCRdb gives after re-calling the 5' RACE reads. The table for this sample gives some 140,000 distinct CDR3 sequences. Specimen: blood T cells: a sorted CD56 or NKG2C T cell subset, CD4+ or CD8+ T cells, or bulk PBMC T cells (not recorded which). The receptors were gathered from a woman between 50 and 59 years old in good health.

The rearrangement joins TRBV7-9 to TRBJ2-1. CDR3 size: 13 residues. Germline V lookup: CDR1 SEHNR, CDR2 FQNEAQ (reference sequence). The CDR3 region is CASSLLGYNEQFF.

The CDR3 protein is CASSLDIGSYEQYF. This chain joins TRBV5-1 and TRBJ2-7. The CDR3 extends over 14 amino acids. Germline CDR1 SGHRS, CDR2 YFSETQ. Variable domain in full (rest from reference TRBV5-1 and TRBJ2-7): KAGVTQTPRYLIKTRGQQVTLSCSPISGHRSVSWYQQTPGQGLQFLFEYFSETQRNKGNFPGRFSGRQFSNSRSEMNVSTLELGDSALYLCASSLDIGSYEQYFGPGTRLTVT.